This T cell receptor beta chain stems from a study of T cell responses to AZD1222 COVID-19 vaccine. Study information: Samples with a second dose at about 4 or about 12 weeks were pooled together.

In regard to this clone: The antigen remains undetermined.

The protocol was immunoSEQ multiplex PCR, while the TCRdb copy is restricted to in-frame clones and leaves out a portion. Of roughly 120,000 clones listed, roughly 91% were seen once; the top ten hold 2.8%. The CDR3 extends over 11 amino acids. CDR1 is SEHNR, CDR2 FQNEAQ, per germline (reference sequence). The V and J ends lost 4 bases and 8 bases respectively, with 8 bases between them. Study conclusions and caveats: Clonal diversity was possibly underestimated, and the donors were mostly white British, with more females. Spike-wide coverage was observed for vaccine-associated CD4 TCRs, with dominant responses at 160-218 and 743-854. AZD1222 recipients seropositive at baseline numbered only five to seven.

This clonotype originated in an adult in good health. Sample: peripheral blood, taken on day 0 of AZD1222 vaccination. The rearrangement links TRBV7-9 to TRBJ1-2; D ambiguous. The CDR3 reads CASSWVLGYTF. The DNA of the CDR3 is TGTGCCAGCAGCTGGGTCTTAGGCTACACCTTC.